This entry is about one T cell receptor beta chain. What it recognizes is unknown. This entry is derived from a study of radiotherapy plus CTLA-4 blockade in lung cancer. Turning to the study itself: The study recorded objective responses in approximately 19% of patients and disease control in 31%. Study conclusions and caveats: Dynamics of early blood T cell clones, together with interferon-beta, were reportedly the best predictors of response. After radiotherapy and ipilimumab, tumor-derived clones expanded in peripheral blood.

Lung cancer patients with chemo-refractory metastatic non-small-cell disease were given focal radiation plus CTLA-4 blockade with ipilimumab. Libraries were prepared by immunoSEQ multiplex PCR; TCRdb keeps only in-frame clonotypes and omits some of them. The table has roughly 59,000 clones, 65% to 80% seen once. The ends lost 0 bases at V and 5 bases at J; junction bases unmatched: 10. Germline V gives CDR1 SGHNT, CDR2 YYREEE (reference sequence). This CDR3 spans 18 amino acids. This sequence joins TRBV5-4 and TRBJ2-2, with 10 bases that match TRBD2. This material consisted of peripheral blood, taken from a patient treated with radiotherapy plus ipilimumab. This receptor was obtained from a human donor with non-small cell lung cancer whose response to radiotherapy plus ipilimumab could not be evaluated. The CDR3 DNA follows: TGTGCCAGCAGCTTGGAAAGGGCTAGCGGGGGTGGTACCGGGGAGCTGTTTTTT. It codes for CASSLERASGGGTGELFF.